The present entry profiles one TCR beta chain with its context. Its specificity is unknown. The CDR3 sequence is 15 residues long. Per the germline V gene, CDR1 is SGHRS and CDR2 is YFSETQ. Trimming at V came to 7 bases and at J to 0 bases, leaving 2 bases not matched to a gene. 13 Jbeta primers and 60 Vbeta primers were used for the PCR. Measured with immunoSEQ multiplex PCR; TCRdb has only the in-frame clones, and not every one. The sample records roughly 140,000 clones, around 78% being singletons. This cohort consisted of healthy bone marrow donors. The source of the sample is a study of cytomegalovirus exposure and HLA in healthy donors. The study, taken as a whole, reports: It is likely that the observed cluster of highly shared sequence variants was a sequencing artifact. TCR beta V segments were, for the most part, productive about 87% or about 30% of the time in an earlier analysis. Reports indicate that TCR beta sequences accurately predicted the HLA-A and HLA-B alleles of most subjects.

The rearrangement links TRBV5-1 to TRBJ2-2, with TRBD1 matching 11 bases. The sequence was obtained from a woman in her thirties or forties in good health and CMV-seropositive. Sequencing was done on a sample of PBMCs. The CDR3 nucleotides are TGCGCCAGCGGACAGGGGGCTTCGAACACCGGGGAGCTGTTTTTT. This translates into CASGQGASNTGELFF.